The next 3 T cell receptor beta chains were all read from a single sample in a study of blood T cells in healthy people across ages. Then a second PCR, running roughly 7 to 11 cycles, was carried out with a sample-barcoded 5' primer and a J-beta primer mix. TCRdb reprocessed the 5' RACE reads with MiXCR, giving one entry per CDR3 protein. The sample gives around 1.5 million distinct CDR3 sequences, roughly a third of which show up once; around 10% is in the top ten. The sample consisted of blood. These receptors were obtained from a woman aged 25 to 39 in good health.

The chain uses TRBV24-1 and TRBJ2-4; 9 bases agree with TRBD2. The junction had 4 bases not matched to a gene; V was cut back by 4 bases and J by 7 bases. Germline V CDR1 and CDR2: KGHDR, SFDVKD. This CDR3 region has 14 residues. As DNA, the CDR3 is TGTGCCACCAGTGACCCCGGGACTAGCAACATTCAGTACTTC. Its translation: CATSDPGTSNIQYF.

As to this clonotype: Just one base apart from a much larger clone, this may be a read error. As DNA, the CDR3 is TGTGCCAGCAGCTCCCGGACAGGGAACAATGAGCAGTACTTC. This encodes CASSSRTGNNEQYF. This sequence joins TRBV7-9 and TRBJ2-5, with TRBD1 matching over 8 bases. J gave up 11 bases and V 4 bases, and 12 bases lay outside the gene matches. Germline V gene sequence: CDR1 SEHNR, CDR2 FQNEAQ (reference sequence). The CDR3 extends over 14 amino acids.

This clonotype was seen once. J is TRBJ1-1 and V is TRBV6-6; unclear D gene. V was clipped by 1 base and J by 1 base, with 4 bases between them. CDR1 is MNHNY and CDR2 is SVGAGI in the germline V gene (reference sequence). CDR3 length equals 13 residues. Written as DNA, the CDR3 is TGTGCCAGCAGTTACTTAGAGAACACTGAAGCTTTCTTT. Translating gives CASSYLENTEAFF.